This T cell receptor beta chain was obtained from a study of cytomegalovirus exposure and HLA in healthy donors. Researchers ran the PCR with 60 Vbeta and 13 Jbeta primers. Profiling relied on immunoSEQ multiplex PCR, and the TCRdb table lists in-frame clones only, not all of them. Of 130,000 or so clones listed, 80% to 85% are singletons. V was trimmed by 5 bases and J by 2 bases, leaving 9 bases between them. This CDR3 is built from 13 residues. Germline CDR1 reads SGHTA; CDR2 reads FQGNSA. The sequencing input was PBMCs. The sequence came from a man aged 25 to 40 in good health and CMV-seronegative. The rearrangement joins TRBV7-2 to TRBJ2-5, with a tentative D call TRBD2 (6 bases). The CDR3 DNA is TGTGCCAGCAGCCGGGACTCGCAAGAGACCCAGTACTTC. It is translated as CASSRDSQETQYF.